This TCR beta chain was found in a study of graft-versus-host responses after intestinal transplantation. Germline assignment: CDR1 SGHDN and CDR2 FVKESK. The CDR3 is 17 residues long. The junction had 12 bases not matched to a gene; V was cut back by 1 base and J by 5 bases. Assay: immunoSEQ multiplex PCR; the TCRdb copy retains only in-frame clones and omits some. The sample holds roughly 110,000 clones, about nine tenths seen once. As concerns this clone: Its antigen is not known. Different DNA sequences within this sample yield the same CDR3.

The sample in question was unstimulated CD4+ T cells sorted from spleen or lymph node cells, obtained before transplant. This clonotype was obtained from a human donor who was the organ donor for an intestinal transplant. This chain connects TRBV14 to TRBJ2-7; 9 bases are a match to TRBD2. In DNA form, the CDR3 reads TGTGCCAGCAGCCAAGTGGGGCACGCGGGAGGGGGCGACGAGCAGTACTTC. It translates to CASSQVGHAGGGDEQYF.